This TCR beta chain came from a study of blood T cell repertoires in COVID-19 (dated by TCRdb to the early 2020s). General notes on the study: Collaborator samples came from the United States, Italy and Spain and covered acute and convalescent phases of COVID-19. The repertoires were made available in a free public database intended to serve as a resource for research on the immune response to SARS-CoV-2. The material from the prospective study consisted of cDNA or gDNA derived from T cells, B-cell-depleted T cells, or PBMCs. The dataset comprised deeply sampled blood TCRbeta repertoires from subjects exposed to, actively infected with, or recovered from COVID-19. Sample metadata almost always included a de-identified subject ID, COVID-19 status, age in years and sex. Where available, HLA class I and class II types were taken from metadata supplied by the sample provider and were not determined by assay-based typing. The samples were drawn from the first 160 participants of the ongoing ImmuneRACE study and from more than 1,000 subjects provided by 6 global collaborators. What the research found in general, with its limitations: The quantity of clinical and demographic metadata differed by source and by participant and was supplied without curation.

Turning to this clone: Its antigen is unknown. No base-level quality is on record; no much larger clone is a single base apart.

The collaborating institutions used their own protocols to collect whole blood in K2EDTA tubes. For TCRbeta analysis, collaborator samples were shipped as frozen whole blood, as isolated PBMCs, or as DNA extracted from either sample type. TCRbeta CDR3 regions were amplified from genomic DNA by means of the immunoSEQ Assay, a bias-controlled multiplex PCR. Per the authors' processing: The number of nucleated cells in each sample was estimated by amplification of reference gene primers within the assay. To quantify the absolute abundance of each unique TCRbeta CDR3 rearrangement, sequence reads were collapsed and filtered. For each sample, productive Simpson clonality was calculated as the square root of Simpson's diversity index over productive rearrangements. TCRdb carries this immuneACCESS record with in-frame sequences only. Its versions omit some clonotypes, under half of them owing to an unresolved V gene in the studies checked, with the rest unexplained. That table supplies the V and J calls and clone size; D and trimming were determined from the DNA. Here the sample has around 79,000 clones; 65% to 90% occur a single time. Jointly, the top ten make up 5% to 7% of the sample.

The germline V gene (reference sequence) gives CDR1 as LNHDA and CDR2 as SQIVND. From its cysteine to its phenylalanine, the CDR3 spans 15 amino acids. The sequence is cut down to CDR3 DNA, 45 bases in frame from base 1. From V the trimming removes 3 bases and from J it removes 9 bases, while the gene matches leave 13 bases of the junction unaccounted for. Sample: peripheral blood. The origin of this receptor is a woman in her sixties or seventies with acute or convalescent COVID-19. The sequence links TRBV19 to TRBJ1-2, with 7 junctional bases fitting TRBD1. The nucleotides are TGTGCCAGTAGTATGGGGACAGCCCCCACTATGAGCTACACCTTC. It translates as CASSMGTAPTMSYTF.